The 19 T cell receptor beta chains listed next were all sequenced from one sample in a study of human T cells and chemical hapten exposure. The time point here: pre-sensitization, week 0. Treatment described: therapeutic diphenylcyclopropenone sensitization with weekly scalp DPC. A single record per CDR3 protein comes from TCRdb applying MiXCR to the RACE reads. Of under 400,000 distinct CDR3 sequences in the sample, approximately 5.1% are singletons; the top ten hold approximately 2.4%. This sample comprised whole blood, obtained in connection with sensitization to the hapten diphenylcyclopropenone (DPC). These TCRs come from a woman aged 45-60 years with alopecia areata. Some clones in this sample may be carry-over from other donors' samples.

This clonotype was counted between two and nine times. The chain carries TRBV28 and TRBJ1-1; the D gene is possibly TRBD1 (5 bases). The CDR3 runs to 14 residues. In germline, CDR1 is MDHEN, CDR2 SYDVKM. V dropped 3 bases and J dropped 5 bases, with 13 bases sitting between them. As DNA, the CDR3 is TGTGCCAGCAGTTTGACAGACCTTCAGACTGAAGCTTTCTTT. Protein product: CASSLTDLQTEAFF.

To note about this clonotype: Relative to the germline gene, one junction end is altered; a read error may explain this. The DNA for the CDR3 is TGCAGTGCTAGCCAAGGGACCCAGTACTTC. It yields the protein CSASQGTQYF. V gene TRBV20-1 combines with J gene TRBJ2-5; the D is unclear. Germline V gives CDR1 DFQATT, CDR2 SNEGSKA (reference sequence). The CDR3 extends over 10 amino acids.

The chain joins TRBV5-1 to TRBJ2-2; D ambiguous. Trimming shortened V by 5 bases and J by 8 bases, and 13 bases separated the two germline ends. The germline V gene has CDR1 SGHRS and CDR2 YFSETQ. This CDR3 spans 13 amino acids. The CDR3 DNA reads as TGCGCCAGCAGTGGAGCCTGGGCTGGGGAGCTGTTTTTT. It encodes CASSGAWAGELFF.

CDR3 DNA sequence: TGTGCCAGCAGTTCCCCACAGGGGTATGGTGAAAAACTGTTTTTT. Translated: CASSSPQGYGEKLFF. This rearrangement joins TRBV27 to TRBJ1-4; 7 bases are a match to TRBD1. CDR1 and CDR2 (germline): MNHEY, SMNVEV (reference sequence). V lost 4 bases to trimming and J lost 7 bases; unmatched junction nucleotides: 9. CDR3 length equals 15 residues.

This clonotype was found many times. The J gene is TRBJ1-1, the V gene TRBV5-1, with D possibly TRBD1 on 5 matching bases. The V gene lost 4 bases and the J gene lost 5 bases, with 15 bases spanning the gap. The CDR3 runs to 14 residues. Germline V gives CDR1 SGHRS, CDR2 YFSETQ. CDR3 in amino acids: CASSLERGWTEAFF. CDR3 bases: TGCGCCAGCAGCCTGGAGAGGGGTTGGACTGAAGCTTTCTTT.

The rearrangement links TRBV12-3 or TRBV12-4 to TRBJ1-4; 7 bases are a match to TRBD1. The V segment lost 4 bases and the J segment 2 bases; nucleotides outside the gene matches: 10. This CDR3 region has 17 residues. The CDR3 reads CASSSNRGWETNEKLFF. The CDR3 DNA reads as TGTGCCAGCAGTTCCAACAGGGGATGGGAGACTAATGAAAAACTGTTTTTT.

J is TRBJ1-4 and V is TRBV4-3; no reliable D call. Trimming removed 0 bases at V and 8 bases at J, with 4 bases between. In germline, CDR1 is LGHNA, CDR2 YSLEER. This CDR3 region has 12 residues. CDR3 sequence: CASSQDGEKLFF. The CDR3 bases are TGCGCCAGCAGCCAAGACGGAGAAAAACTGTTTTTT.

This clonotype has at least ten counts. This chain links TRBV9 with TRBJ1-1; maybe TRBD1 (6 bases). The V and J ends lost 3 bases and 2 bases respectively, with 17 bases between them. Germline CDR1 reads SGDLS; CDR2 reads YYNGEE. This CDR3 spans 16 amino acids. CDR3 DNA: TGTGCCAGCAGCGATCATCAAAACAGGGTTAACACTGAAGCTTTCTTT. It translates to CASSDHQNRVNTEAFF. Full variable domain (rest looked up from reference TRBV9 and TRBJ1-1): DSGVTQTPKHLITATGQRVTLRCSPRSGDLSVYWYQQSLDQGLQFLIQYYNGEERAKGNILERFSAQQFPDLHSELNLSSLELGDSALYFCASSDHQNRVNTEAFFGQGTRLTVV.

This clonotype appeared a few times. The gene calls are TRBV7-3 and TRBJ1-2, with D possibly TRBD1 on 5 matching bases. V gave up 4 bases and J gave up 7 bases, with 16 bases separating them. Germline CDR1 reads SGHTA; CDR2 reads FQGTGA. This CDR3 comprises 14 residues. CDR3 in DNA: TGTGCCAGCAGCTCCCCGGGGGGGGAGGGTGGCTACACCTTC. Protein product: CASSSPGGEGGYTF.

The CDR3 DNA sequence: TGTGCCTGGAGTGTACGGAGCGCGGGGAGCAATCAGCCCCAGCATTTT. Protein sequence: CAWSVRSAGSNQPQHF. V and J are TRBV30 and TRBJ1-5; the D is unclear. Per germline, CDR1 GTSNPN and CDR2 SVGIG (reference sequence). With 0 bases removed from V and 1 base from J, the gap between germline ends came to 13 bases. This CDR3 has 16 amino acids. The whole variable domain, filled in from reference TRBV30 and TRBJ1-5, reads SQTIHQWPATLVQPVGSPLSLECTVEGTSNPNLYWYRQAAGRGLQLLFYSVGIGQISSEVPQNLSASRPQDRQFILSSKKLLLSDSGFYLCAWSVRSAGSNQPQHFGDGTRLSIL.

The rearrangement joins TRBV28 to TRBJ2-4; D possibly uses TRBD1 or TRBD2 (5 bases each). CDR1 is MDHEN, CDR2 SYDVKM, per germline. The V end lost 6 bases, the J end lost 0 bases, and 9 bases lay between the germline ends. This CDR3 has 14 amino acids. CDR3 in amino acids: CASRGTEAKNIQYF. DNA for the CDR3: TGTGCCAGCAGGGGGACGGAAGCCAAAAACATTCAGTACTTC.

There are many counts of this clonotype. The chain carries TRBV7-8 and TRBJ2-1; no definite D call. The CDR3 has 15 amino acids. V gave up 5 bases and J gave up 2 bases, with 13 bases separating them. Germline lookup yields CDR1 SGHVS and CDR2 FQNEAQ. Here the CDR3 reads CASSPSRGPYNEQFF. For the CDR3, the DNA is TGTGCCAGCAGCCCATCCCGTGGGCCCTACAATGAGCAGTTCTTC.

The CDR3 DNA is TGCGCCAGCAGCTTGGGATTCCAAGAATCCTACGAGCAGTACTTC. This encodes CASSLGFQESYEQYF. The chain links TRBV5-1 to TRBJ2-7; no definite D call. CDR1 is SGHRS and CDR2 is YFSETQ in the germline V gene. V lost 0 bases to trimming and J lost 1 base, with 11 bases between them. CDR3 length equals 15 residues. The full variable domain, in which reference TRBV5-1 and TRBJ2-7 provide the parts outside the CDR3, is KAGVTQTPRYLIKTRGQQVTLSCSPISGHRSVSWYQQTPGQGLQFLFEYFSETQRNKGNFPGRFSGRQFSNSRSEMNVSTLELGDSALYLCASSLGFQESYEQYFGPGTRLTVT.

The rearrangement uses TRBV29-1 and TRBJ2-3, with 9 bases identical to TRBD2. Germline V gives CDR1 SQVTM, CDR2 ANQGSEA. This CDR3 spans 15 amino acids. With V trimmed by 2 bases and J by 1 base, 4 bases remained unmatched. CDR3 region: CSVEPPSGGTDTQYF. The CDR3 nucleotides are TGCAGCGTTGAACCCCCTAGCGGGGGCACAGATACGCAGTATTTT.

This clonotype appeared a few times. V gene TRBV6-5 combines with J gene TRBJ1-2, with 7 bases fitting TRBD1. This CDR3 spans 14 amino acids. Germline V CDR1 and CDR2: MNHEY, SVGAGI. The V and J ends lost 6 bases and 4 bases, in that order; junction bases with no gene match: 8. The CDR3 DNA sequence: TGTGCCAGCAGCCGCGACAGGGCGACCTATGGCTACACCTTC. This translates into CASSRDRATYGYTF.

This sequence joins TRBV13 and TRBJ1-5; D ambiguous. Trimming took 0 bases from V and 2 from J, leaving 11 bases between them. Germline V CDR1 and CDR2: PRHDT, FYEKMQ (reference sequence). The CDR3 contains 16 residues. The CDR3 spells CASSLGWGAGNQPQHF. CDR3 nucleotide sequence: TGTGCCAGCAGCTTAGGCTGGGGAGCGGGCAATCAGCCCCAGCATTTT.

This clonotype was observed a few times. This chain links TRBV10-3 with TRBJ2-7, with 8 bases matching TRBD2. The length of the CDR3 is 13 residues. Germline CDR1 reads ENHRY; CDR2 reads SYGVKD. Losses at the gene ends were 7 bases for V and 5 bases for J; bases not matched to a gene: 7. CDR3 sequence (DNA): TGTGCCATCACCGGGAGGGACCGGAACGAGCAGTACTTC. Amino acids: CAITGRDRNEQYF.

The V gene is TRBV4-2, the J gene TRBJ1-4; 8 nucleotides align to TRBD1. The germline V gene encodes CDR1 LGHNA and CDR2 YNFKEQ. V gave up 3 bases and J gave up 4 bases; unmatched junction bases: 7. The CDR3 loop spans 16 amino acids. The CDR3 here is CASSQPGTGINEKLFF. The CDR3 nucleotides read TGTGCCAGCAGCCAGCCCGGGACAGGCATTAATGAAAAACTGTTTTTT.

This clonotype was counted only a few times. This chain connects TRBV3-1 to TRBJ1-5; no firm D call. The length of the CDR3 is 16 residues. V was clipped by 0 bases and J by 3 bases, with 12 bases between them. Germline V lookup: CDR1 LGHDT, CDR2 YNNKEL (reference sequence). This CDR3 reads CASSQDQPEANQPQHF. As DNA, the CDR3 is TGTGCCAGCAGCCAAGACCAGCCGGAAGCCAATCAGCCCCAGCATTTT.